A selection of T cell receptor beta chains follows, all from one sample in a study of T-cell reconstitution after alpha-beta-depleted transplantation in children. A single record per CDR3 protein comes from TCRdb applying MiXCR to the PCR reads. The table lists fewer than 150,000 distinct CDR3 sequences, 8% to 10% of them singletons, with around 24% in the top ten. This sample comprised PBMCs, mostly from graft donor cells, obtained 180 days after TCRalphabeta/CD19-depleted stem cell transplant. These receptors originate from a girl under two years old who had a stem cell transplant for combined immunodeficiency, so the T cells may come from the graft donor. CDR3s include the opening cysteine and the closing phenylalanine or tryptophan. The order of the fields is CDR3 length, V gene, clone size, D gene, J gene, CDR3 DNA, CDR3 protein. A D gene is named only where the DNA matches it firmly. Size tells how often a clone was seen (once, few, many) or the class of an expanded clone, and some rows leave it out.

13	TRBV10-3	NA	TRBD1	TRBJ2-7	TGTGCCATCAGAAGGGACAGGGCGTACGAGCAGTACTTC	CAIRRDRAYEQYF
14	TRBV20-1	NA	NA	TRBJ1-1	TGCAGTGCTAGAGATTCACAGGGAACGACTGAAGCTTTCTTT	CSARDSQGTTEAFF
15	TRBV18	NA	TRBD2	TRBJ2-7	TGTGCCAGCTCCCTACTAGCGGGAGTATATTACGAGCAGTACTTC	CASSLLAGVYYEQYF
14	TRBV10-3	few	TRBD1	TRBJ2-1	TGTGCCATCAGTTGGACAGGGGGCTTCAATGAGCAGTTCTTC	CAISWTGGFNEQFF
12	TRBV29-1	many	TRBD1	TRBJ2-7	TGCAGCGTTGGTAGACAGGGCGACGAGCAGTACTTC	CSVGRQGDEQYF
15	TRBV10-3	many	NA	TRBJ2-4	TGTGCCATCAGTGCAGCCGGTGCGGGGAAAAACATTCAGTACTTC	CAISAAGAGKNIQYF
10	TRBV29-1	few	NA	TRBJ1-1	TGCAGCGCAGGGGACACTGAAGCTTTCTTT	CSAGDTEAFF
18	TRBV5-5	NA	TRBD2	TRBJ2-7	TGTGCCAGCAGCGACGACCCTTGGACTAGCGTCAGCTCCTACGAGCAGTACTTC	CASSDDPWTSVSSYEQYF
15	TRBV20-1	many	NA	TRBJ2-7	TGCAGTGCTAGAGATGGCGGGACTCTCACCTACGAGCAGTACTTC	CSARDGGTLTYEQYF
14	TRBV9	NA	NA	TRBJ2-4	TGTGCCAGCAGCGTAGGGGCCCGGATGGACATTCAGTACTTC	CASSVGARMDIQYF
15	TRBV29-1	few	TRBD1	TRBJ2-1	TGCAGCGTTGACGGGGGGACAGGGCCCTCTGGTGAGCAGTTCTTC	CSVDGGTGPSGEQFF
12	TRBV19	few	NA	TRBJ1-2	TGTGCCACCAGATGGGGCGGCTATGGCTACACCTTC	CATRWGGYGYTF
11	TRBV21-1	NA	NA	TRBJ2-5	TGTGCCAGCCCCCAAAAGGAGACCCAGTACTTC	CASPQKETQYF
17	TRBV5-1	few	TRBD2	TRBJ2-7	TGCGCCAGCAGCTTGGCCGCGGGTAGCGGGAGCACCTACGAGCAGTACTTC	CASSLAAGSGSTYEQYF
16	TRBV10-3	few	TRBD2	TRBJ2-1	TGTGCCATCACCAAGGGGTTAGCGGGAAAAGGCAATGAGCAGTTCTTC	CAITKGLAGKGNEQFF
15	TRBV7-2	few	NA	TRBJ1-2	TGTGCCAGCAGCTTAGCGTTGGGGGTGTCCTATGGCTACACCTTC	CASSLALGVSYGYTF
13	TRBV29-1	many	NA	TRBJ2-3	TGCAGCGTTGGAGGCCGGAGGAGAGATACGCAGTATTTT	CSVGGRRRDTQYF
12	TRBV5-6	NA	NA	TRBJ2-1	TGTGCCAGCAGCTTGGTTCTAGGTTCGCAGTTCTTC	CASSLVLGSQFF
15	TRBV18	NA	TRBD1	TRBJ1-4	TGTGCCAGCTCACCGGGACAGGGCCATAATGAAAAACTGTTTTTT	CASSPGQGHNEKLFF
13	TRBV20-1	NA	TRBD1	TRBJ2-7	TGCAGTGCTCCCGGACAGGGTCGGCACGAGCAGTACTTC	CSAPGQGRHEQYF
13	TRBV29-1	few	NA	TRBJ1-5	TGCAGCGCCGGGCGGGGGCGGAATCAGCCCCAGCATTTT	CSAGRGRNQPQHF
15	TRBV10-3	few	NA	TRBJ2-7	TGTGCCATCAGAGGGGGACTGGCCAGCTCCTACGAGCAGTACTTC	CAIRGGLASSYEQYF
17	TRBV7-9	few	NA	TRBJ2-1	TGTGCCAGCAGCCCTCCCCTTCGATACAGGGTGGACCATGAGCAGTTCTTC	CASSPPLRYRVDHEQFF
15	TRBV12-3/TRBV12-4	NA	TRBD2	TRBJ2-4	TGTGCCAGCAGACCGTCAACTAGCGGGAAAAACATTCAGTACTTC	CASRPSTSGKNIQYF
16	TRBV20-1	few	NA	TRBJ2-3	TGCAGTGCCGGAATCGTCGGTGAAGGGCTCGCAGATACGCAGTATTTT	CSAGIVGEGLADTQYF
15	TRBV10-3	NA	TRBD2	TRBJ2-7	TGTGCCATCAGTGCGACTAGCGGGGGCTCCTACGAGCAGTACTTC	CAISATSGGSYEQYF
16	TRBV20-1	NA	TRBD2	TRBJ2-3	TGCAGTGCTAGAGTCCCAGGCGGGAGGGCCCCAGATACGCAGTATTTT	CSARVPGGRAPDTQYF
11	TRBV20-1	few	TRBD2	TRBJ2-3	TGCAGTGCTAGACTAGCGGGGGTGGTGTATTTT	CSARLAGVVYF
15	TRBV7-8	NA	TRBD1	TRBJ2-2	TGTGCCAGCAGCTTCCGGGACAGTTTCACCGGGGAGCTGTTTTTT	CASSFRDSFTGELFF
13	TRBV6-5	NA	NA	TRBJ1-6	TGTGCCAGCACCCGAGGGGGGTACTCACCCCTCCACTTT	CASTRGGYSPLHF
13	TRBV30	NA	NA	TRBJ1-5	TGTGCCTGGAGTGTTCAGGGGAACCAGCCCCAGCATTTT	CAWSVQGNQPQHF
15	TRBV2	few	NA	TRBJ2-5	TGTGCCAGCAGTGAAGCGAGGACGCCCCAAGAGACCCAGTACTTC	CASSEARTPQETQYF
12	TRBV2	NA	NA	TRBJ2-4	TGTGCCAGCAGTGAAAGTGGGTGCATTCAGTACTTC	CASSESGCIQYF
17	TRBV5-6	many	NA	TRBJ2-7	TGTGCCAGCAGCTTACAGGGTGGTACGTTTTTCTCCTACGAGCAGTACTTC	CASSLQGGTFFSYEQYF
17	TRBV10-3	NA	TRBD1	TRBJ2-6	TGTGCCATCAGGGGGGACAGTCTGTTCTCTGGGGCCAACGTCCTGACTTTC	CAIRGDSLFSGANVLTF